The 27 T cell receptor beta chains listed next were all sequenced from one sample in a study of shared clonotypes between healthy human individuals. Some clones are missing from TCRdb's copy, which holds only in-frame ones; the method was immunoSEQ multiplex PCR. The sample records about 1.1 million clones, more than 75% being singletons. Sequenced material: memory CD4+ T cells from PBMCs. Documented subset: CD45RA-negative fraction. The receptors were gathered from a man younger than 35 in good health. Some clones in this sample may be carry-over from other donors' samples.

The DNA for the CDR3 is TGTGCCAGCAGTCTAGAGAGGGGGGAAGCTTTCTTT. It codes for CASSLERGEAFF. The chain carries TRBV28 and TRBJ1-1; TRBD1 is a possible D gene (6 bases). The CDR3 contains 12 residues. Trimming stripped 5 bases from V and 8 bases from J, with 12 bases between. The germline V gene encodes CDR1 MDHEN and CDR2 SYDVKM.

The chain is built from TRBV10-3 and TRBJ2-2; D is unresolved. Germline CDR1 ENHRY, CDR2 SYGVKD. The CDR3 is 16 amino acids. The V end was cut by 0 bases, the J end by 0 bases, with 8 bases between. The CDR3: CAISESRFSNTGELFF. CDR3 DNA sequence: TGTGCCATCAGTGAGTCTAGATTTTCGAACACCGGGGAGCTGTTTTTT.

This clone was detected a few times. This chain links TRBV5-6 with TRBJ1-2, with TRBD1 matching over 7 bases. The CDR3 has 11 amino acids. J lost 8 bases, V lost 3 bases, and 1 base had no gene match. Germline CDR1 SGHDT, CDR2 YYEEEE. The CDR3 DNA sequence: TGTGCCAGCAGCTGGGGACAGGGCTACACCTTC. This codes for CASSWGQGYTF.

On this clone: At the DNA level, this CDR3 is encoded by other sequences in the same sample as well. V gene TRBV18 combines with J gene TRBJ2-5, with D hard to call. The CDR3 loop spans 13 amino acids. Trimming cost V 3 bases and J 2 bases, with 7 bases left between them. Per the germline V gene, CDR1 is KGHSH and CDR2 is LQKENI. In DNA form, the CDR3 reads TGTGCCAGCTCACCGCCCGTTCAAGAGACCCAGTACTTC. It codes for CASSPPVQETQYF.

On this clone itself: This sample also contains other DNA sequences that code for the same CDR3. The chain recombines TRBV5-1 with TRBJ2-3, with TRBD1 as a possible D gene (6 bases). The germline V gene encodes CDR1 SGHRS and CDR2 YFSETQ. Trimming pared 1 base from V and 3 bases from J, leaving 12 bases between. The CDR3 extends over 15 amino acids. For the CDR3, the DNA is TGCGCCAGCAGCTTGTTGGCAGGGGCAACAGATACGCAGTATTTT. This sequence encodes CASSLLAGATDTQYF.

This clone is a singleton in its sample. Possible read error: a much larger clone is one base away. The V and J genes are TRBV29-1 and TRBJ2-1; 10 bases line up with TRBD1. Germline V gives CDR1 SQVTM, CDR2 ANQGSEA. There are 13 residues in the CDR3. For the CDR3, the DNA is TGCAGCGTCGGGACAGGGGTGGTCAATGAGCGGTTCTTC. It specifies CSVGTGVVNERFF.

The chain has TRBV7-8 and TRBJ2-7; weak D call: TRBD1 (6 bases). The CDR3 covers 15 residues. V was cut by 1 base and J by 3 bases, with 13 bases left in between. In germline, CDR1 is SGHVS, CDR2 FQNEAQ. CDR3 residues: CASSLEGRGIYEQYF. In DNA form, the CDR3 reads TGTGCCAGCAGCTTAGAGGGCAGGGGTATCTACGAGCAGTACTTC.

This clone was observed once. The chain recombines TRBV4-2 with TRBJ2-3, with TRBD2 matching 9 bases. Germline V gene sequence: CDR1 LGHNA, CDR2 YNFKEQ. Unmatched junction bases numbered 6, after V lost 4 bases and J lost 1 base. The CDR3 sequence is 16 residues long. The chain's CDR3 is CASSLDTSGRTDTQYF. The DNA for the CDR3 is TGTGCCAGCAGCCTCGATACTAGCGGGCGCACAGATACGCAGTATTTT.

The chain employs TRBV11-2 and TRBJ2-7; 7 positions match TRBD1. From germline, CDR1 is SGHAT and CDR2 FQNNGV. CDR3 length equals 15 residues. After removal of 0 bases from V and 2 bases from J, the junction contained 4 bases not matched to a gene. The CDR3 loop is CASSLEAGGAYEQYF. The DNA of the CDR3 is TGTGCCAGCAGCTTAGAGGCAGGGGGAGCCTACGAGCAGTACTTC.

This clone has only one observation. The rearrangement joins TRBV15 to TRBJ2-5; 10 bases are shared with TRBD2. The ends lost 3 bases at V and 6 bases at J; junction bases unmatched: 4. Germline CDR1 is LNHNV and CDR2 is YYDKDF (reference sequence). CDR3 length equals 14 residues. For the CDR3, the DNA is TGTGCCACCAGCAGGTTACTAGCGGGGAAGACCCAGTACTTC. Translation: CATSRLLAGKTQYF.

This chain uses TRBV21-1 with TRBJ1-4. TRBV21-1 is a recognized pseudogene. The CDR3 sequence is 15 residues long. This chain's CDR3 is CASSKVVPYVEKLFF. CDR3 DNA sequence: TGTGCCAGCAGCAAAGTGGTACCTTATGTGGAAAAACTGTTTTTT.

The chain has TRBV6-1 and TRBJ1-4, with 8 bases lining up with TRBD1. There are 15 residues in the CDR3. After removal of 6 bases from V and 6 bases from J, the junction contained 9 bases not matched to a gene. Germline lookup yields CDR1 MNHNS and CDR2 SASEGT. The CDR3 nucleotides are TGTGCCAGCAGCGATCCTCCGGACAGGGATGAAAAACTGTTTTTT. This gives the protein CASSDPPDRDEKLFF.

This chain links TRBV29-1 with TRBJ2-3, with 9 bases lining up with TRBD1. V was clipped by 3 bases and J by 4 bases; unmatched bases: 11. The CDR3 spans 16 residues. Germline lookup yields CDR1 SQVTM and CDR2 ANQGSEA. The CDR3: CSVDPQGQGGADTQYF. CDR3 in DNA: TGCAGCGTTGACCCCCAGGGACAGGGAGGCGCAGATACGCAGTATTTT.

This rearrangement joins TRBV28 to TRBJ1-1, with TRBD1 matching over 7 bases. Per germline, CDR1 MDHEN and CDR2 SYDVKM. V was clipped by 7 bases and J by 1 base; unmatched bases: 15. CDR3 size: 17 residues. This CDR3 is CASTPGGGVRENTEAFF. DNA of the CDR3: TGTGCCAGCACCCCAGGGGGGGGAGTTCGGGAGAACACTGAAGCTTTCTTT.

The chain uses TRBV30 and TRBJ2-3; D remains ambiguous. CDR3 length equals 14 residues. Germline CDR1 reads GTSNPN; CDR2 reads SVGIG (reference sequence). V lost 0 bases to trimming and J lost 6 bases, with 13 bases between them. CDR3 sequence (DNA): TGTGCCTGGAGTGTCCGAAGAGGACGGGATACGCAGTATTTT. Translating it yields CAWSVRRGRDTQYF.

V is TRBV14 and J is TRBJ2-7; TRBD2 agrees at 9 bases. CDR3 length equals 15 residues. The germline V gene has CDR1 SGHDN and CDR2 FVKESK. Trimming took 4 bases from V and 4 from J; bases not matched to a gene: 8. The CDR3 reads CASSRTSGFSYEQYF. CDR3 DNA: TGTGCCAGCAGCCGAACTAGCGGGTTCTCTTACGAGCAGTACTTC.

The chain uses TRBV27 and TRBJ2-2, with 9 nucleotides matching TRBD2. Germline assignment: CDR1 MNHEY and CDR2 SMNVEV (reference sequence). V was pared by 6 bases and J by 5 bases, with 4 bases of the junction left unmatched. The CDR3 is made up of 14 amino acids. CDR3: CASSPGLATGELFF. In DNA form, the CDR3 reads TGTGCCAGCAGCCCCGGACTAGCGACCGGGGAGCTGTTTTTT.

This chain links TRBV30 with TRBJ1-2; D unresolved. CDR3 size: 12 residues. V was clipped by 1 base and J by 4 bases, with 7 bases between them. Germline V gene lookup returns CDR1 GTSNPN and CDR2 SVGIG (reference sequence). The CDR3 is CAWSAKRYGYTF. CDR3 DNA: TGTGCCTGGAGTGCCAAGCGCTATGGCTACACCTTC.

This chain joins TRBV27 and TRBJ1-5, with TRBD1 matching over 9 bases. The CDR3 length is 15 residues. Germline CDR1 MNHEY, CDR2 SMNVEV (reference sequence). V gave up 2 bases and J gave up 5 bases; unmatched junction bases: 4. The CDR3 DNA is TGTGCCAGCAGTTTAGGAACAGGGGGCGATCAGCCCCAGCATTTT. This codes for CASSLGTGGDQPQHF.

CDR3 residues: CAISEGTSGRVEQFF. In nucleotides, the CDR3 is TGTGCCATCAGTGAGGGAACTAGCGGGAGAGTTGAGCAGTTCTTC. The chain combines TRBV10-3 with TRBJ2-1, with 11 nucleotides matching TRBD2. V lost 2 bases to trimming and J lost 9 bases; unmatched junction nucleotides: 6. This CDR3 spans 15 amino acids. Germline loops: CDR1 ENHRY, CDR2 SYGVKD.

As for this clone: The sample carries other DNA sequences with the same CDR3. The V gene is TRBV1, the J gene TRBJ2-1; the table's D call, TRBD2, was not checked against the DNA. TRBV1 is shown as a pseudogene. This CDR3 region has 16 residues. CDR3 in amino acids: CTSSQEAGVRNNEQFF. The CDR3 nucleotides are TGCACCAGCAGCCAAGAGGCGGGAGTACGGAACAATGAGCAGTTCTTC.

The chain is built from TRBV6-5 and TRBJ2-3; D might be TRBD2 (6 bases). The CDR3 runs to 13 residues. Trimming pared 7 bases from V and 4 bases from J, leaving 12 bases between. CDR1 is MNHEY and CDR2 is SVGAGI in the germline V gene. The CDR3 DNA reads TGTGCCAGCATTGACTGGGACTCAGATACGCAGTATTTT. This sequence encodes CASIDWDSDTQYF.

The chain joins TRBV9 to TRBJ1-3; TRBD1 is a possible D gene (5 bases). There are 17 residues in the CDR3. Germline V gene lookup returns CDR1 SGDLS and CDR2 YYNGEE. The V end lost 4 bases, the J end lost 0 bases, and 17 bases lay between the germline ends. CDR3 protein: CASSPGRTVYSGNTIYF. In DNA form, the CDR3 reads TGTGCCAGCAGCCCGGGACGAACGGTATACTCTGGAAACACCATATATTTT.

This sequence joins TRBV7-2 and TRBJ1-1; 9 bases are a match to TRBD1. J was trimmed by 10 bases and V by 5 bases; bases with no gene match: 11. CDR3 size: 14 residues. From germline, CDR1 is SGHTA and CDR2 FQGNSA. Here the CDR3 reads CASSALQGAVSAFF. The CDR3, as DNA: TGTGCCAGCAGCGCCCTACAGGGGGCGGTTTCAGCTTTCTTT.

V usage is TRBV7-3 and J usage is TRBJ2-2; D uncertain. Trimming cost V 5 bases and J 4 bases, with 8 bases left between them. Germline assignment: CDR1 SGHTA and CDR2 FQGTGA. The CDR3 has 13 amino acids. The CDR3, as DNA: TGTGCCAGCAGCGCAAGCCTCACCGGGGAGCTGTTTTTT. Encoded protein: CASSASLTGELFF. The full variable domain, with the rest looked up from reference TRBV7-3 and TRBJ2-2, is GAGVSQTPSNKVTEKGKYVELRCDPISGHTALYWYRQSLGQGPEFLIYFQGTGAADDSGLPNDRFFAVRPEGSVSTLKIQRTERGDSAVYLCASSASLTGELFFGEGSRLTVL.

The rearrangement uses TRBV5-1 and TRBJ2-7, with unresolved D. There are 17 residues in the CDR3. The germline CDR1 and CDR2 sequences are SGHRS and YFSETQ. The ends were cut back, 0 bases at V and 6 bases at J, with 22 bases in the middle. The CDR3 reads CASSLVTTLGSPGEQYF. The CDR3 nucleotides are TGCGCCAGCAGCTTGGTGACGACGTTAGGGTCCCCGGGCGAGCAGTACTTC.

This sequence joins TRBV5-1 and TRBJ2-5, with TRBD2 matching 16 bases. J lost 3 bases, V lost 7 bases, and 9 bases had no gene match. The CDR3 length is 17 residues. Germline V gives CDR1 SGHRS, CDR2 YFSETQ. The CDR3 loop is CASDLGLAGGGEETQYF. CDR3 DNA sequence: TGCGCCAGCGACTTGGGACTAGCGGGAGGGGGCGAAGAGACCCAGTACTTC.